Sequencing of this T cell receptor beta chain was carried out in a study of blood T cell repertoires in COVID-19. About the study: Sites across the United States, Italy and Spain contributed samples from acute and convalescent COVID-19. Sources were T cells, B-cell-depleted T cells, or PBMCs; the material itself was cDNA or gDNA.

Original data processing: Researchers report that nucleated cell counts were estimated from reference gene primer amplification. Sequencing used immunoSEQ multiplex PCR; TCRdb keeps in-frame clones, though not all of them. D and trimming were read from the DNA, whereas the V and J calls and clone size are those reported in that table. This sample has nearly 70,000 clones, with approximately 78% found just once. This CDR3 spans 15 amino acids. V was cut by 0 bases and J by 5 bases, with 8 bases left in between. The germline gives CDR1 SEHNR, CDR2 FQNEAQ (reference sequence). The receptor comes from a woman at least 80 years old with acute or convalescent COVID-19. Sample: peripheral blood. The chain uses TRBV7-9 and TRBJ1-6; D perhaps matches TRBD1 (5 bases). The CDR3 loop reads CASSLADRNNSPLHF. In DNA, the CDR3 is TGTGCCAGCAGCTTAGCAGACAGAAATAATTCACCCCTCCACTTT.